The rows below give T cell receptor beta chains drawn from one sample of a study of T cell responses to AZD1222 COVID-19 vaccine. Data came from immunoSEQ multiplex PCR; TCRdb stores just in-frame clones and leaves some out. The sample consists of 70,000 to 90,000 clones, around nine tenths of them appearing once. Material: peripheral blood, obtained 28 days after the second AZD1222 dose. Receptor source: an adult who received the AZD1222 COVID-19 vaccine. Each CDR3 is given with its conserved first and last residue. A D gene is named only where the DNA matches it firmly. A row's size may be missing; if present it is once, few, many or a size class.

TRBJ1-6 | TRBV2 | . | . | CASQGSAGSYNSPLHF | TGTGCCAGTCAGGGGTCTGCGGGCTCCTATAATTCACCCCTCCACTTT
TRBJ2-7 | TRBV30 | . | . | CAWSGGGNYEQYF | TGTGCCTGGAGTGGGGGCGGAAACTACGAGCAGTACTTC
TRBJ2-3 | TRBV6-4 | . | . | CASSEQLASDTQYF | TGTGCCAGCAGTGAACAGCTAGCTTCGGATACGCAGTATTTT
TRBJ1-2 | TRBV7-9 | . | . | CASSSTGPTKEGYTF | TGTGCCAGCAGCTCTACCGGACCGACCAAGGAAGGCTACACCTTC
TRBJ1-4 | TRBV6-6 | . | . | CASSYGGSNEKLFF | TGTGCCAGCAGTTACGGGGGCTCTAATGAAAAACTGTTTTTT
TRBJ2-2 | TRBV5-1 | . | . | CASRFEGELFF | TGCGCCAGCCGATTCGAGGGGGAGCTGTTTTTT
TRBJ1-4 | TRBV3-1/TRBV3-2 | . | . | CASSQGTVEKLFF | TGTGCCAGCAGCCAAGGGACAGTAGAAAAACTGTTTTTT
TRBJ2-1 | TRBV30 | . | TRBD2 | CAWSVPGGSYNEQFF | TGTGCCTGGAGTGTCCCCGGGGGGAGCTACAATGAGCAGTTCTTC
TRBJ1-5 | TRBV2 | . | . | CASSPLQSNQPQHF | TGTGCCAGCAGTCCCTTACAAAGCAATCAGCCCCAGCATTTT
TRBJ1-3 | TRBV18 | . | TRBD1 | CASSPPQGAFGNTIYF | TGTGCCAGCTCACCACCGCAGGGGGCCTTTGGAAACACCATATATTTT
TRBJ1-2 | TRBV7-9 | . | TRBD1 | CASSKRDRERGGYTF | TGTGCCAGCAGCAAGAGGGACAGGGAAAGAGGTGGCTACACCTTC
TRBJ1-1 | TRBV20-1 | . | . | CSARLQAEAFF | TGCAGTGCTAGGTTACAGGCTGAAGCTTTCTTT
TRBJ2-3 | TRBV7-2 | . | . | CASSLVGQYTDTQYF | TGTGCCAGCAGCTTAGTCGGCCAGTACACAGATACGCAGTATTTT
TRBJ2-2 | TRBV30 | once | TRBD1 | CAWIIDRGPFNTGELFF | TGTGCCTGGATTATAGACAGGGGCCCTTTTAACACCGGGGAGCTGTTTTTT
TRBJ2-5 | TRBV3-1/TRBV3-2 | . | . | CASSQVQETQYF | TGTGCCAGCAGCCAGGTACAAGAGACCCAGTACTTC
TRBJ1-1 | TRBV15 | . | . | CATSRGEGLITEAFF | TGTGCCACCAGCAGAGGGGAGGGGCTTATTACTGAAGCTTTCTTT
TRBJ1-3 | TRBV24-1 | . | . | CATSDSGENTIYF | TGTGCCACCAGTGATTCGGGGGAGAACACCATATATTTT
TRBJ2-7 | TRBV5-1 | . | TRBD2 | CASSSGLALNEQYF | TGCGCCAGCAGCTCTGGACTAGCGTTGAACGAGCAGTACTTC
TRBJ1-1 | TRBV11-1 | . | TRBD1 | CASSSGTENTEAFF | TGTGCCAGCAGCTCCGGGACAGAGAACACTGAAGCTTTCTTT
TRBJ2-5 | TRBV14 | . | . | CASSQAPGAQYF | TGTGCCAGCAGCCAAGCCCCGGGTGCCCAGTACTTC
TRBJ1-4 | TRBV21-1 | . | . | CASLTQEDEKLFF | TGTGCCAGCCTAACCCAGGAGGATGAAAAACTGTTTTTT
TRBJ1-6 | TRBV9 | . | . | CASSVGMGSYNSPLHF | TGTGCCAGCAGCGTGGGGATGGGCTCCTATAATTCACCCCTCCACTTT
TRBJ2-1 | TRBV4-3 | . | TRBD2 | CASSLRLAGGSFYNEQFF | TGCGCCAGCAGCCTTCGACTAGCGGGGGGTTCCTTCTACAATGAGCAGTTCTTC
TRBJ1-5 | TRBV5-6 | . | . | CASSLGRMNQPQHF | TGTGCCAGCAGCTTAGGGCGGATGAATCAGCCCCAGCATTTT
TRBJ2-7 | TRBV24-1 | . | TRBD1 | CATSDWTGTGEQYF | TGTGCCACCAGTGATTGGACAGGAACGGGAGAGCAGTACTTC
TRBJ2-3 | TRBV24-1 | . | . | CATSDTNTDTQYF | TGTGCCACCAGTGATACCAACACAGATACGCAGTATTTT
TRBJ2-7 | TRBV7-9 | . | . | CASSGSGEQYF | TGTGCCAGCTCAGGGTCGGGGGAGCAGTACTTC
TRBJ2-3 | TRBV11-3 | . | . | CASSKGGTDTQYF | TGTGCCAGCAGTAAGGGGGGCACAGATACGCAGTATTTT
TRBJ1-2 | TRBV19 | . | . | CASSIGDPYGYTF | TGTGCCAGTAGTATCGGGGATCCCTATGGCTACACCTTC
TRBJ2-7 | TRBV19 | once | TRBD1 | CASGQGANSYEQYF | TGTGCCAGTGGACAGGGGGCGAACTCCTACGAGCAGTACTTC
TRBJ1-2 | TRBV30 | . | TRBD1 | CAWSIDRAGGYTF | TGTGCCTGGAGTATAGACAGGGCCGGGGGCTACACCTTC
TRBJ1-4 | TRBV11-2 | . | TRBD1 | CASTTDRVQEKLFF | TGTGCCAGCACCACGGACAGGGTGCAGGAAAAACTGTTTTTT
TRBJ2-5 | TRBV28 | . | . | CASSLSQETQYF | TGTGCCAGCAGCCTGTCCCAAGAGACCCAGTACTTC
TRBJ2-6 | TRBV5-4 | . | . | CASSSVSSGANVLTF | TGTGCCAGCAGCTCAGTCAGCTCTGGGGCCAACGTCCTGACTTTC
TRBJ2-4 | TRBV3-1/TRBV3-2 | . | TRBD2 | CASSQDATSLDIQYF | TGTGCCAGCAGCCAAGATGCGACTAGCTTGGACATTCAGTACTTC
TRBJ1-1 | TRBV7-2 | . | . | CASSLYGGSNTEAFF | TGTGCCAGCAGCTTATACGGCGGATCCAACACTGAAGCTTTCTTT
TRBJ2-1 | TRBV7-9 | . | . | CASSFYGGADFF | TGTGCCAGCAGCTTCTACGGGGGCGCAGACTTCTTC
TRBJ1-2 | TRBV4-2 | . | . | CASSQGQTTNYGYTF | TGTGCCAGCAGCCAAGGACAGACCACTAACTATGGCTACACCTTC
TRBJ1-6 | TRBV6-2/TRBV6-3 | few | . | CASSPGTLNSPLHF | TGTGCCAGCAGCCCCGGGACTCTGAATTCACCCCTCCACTTT
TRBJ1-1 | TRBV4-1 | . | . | CASSHKQGRENTEAFF | TGCGCCAGCAGCCACAAACAGGGAAGGGAGAACACTGAAGCTTTCTTT
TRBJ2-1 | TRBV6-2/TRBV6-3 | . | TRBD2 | CASSYRGEGLYNEQFF | TGTGCCAGCAGTTACCGGGGGGAAGGGCTCTACAATGAGCAGTTCTTC
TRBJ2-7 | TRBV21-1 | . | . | CASSRENRAEQYF | TGTGCCAGCAGCAGAGAGAACAGGGCCGAGCAGTACTTC
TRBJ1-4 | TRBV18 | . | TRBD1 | CASSRDREKLFF | TGTGCCAGCTCACGGGACAGGGAAAAACTGTTTTTT
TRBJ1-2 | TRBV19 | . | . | CASSIVANYGYTF | TGTGCCAGTAGTATAGTGGCTAACTATGGCTACACCTTC
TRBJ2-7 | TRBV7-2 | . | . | CASSDPGLGASEQYF | TGTGCCAGCAGCGATCCGGGCCTGGGGGCCTCCGAGCAGTACTTC
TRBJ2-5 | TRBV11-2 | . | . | CASSPNQGETQYF | TGTGCCAGCAGCCCTAACCAAGGAGAGACCCAGTACTTC
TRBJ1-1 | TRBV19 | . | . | CASRAPGASLAEAFF | TGTGCCAGTAGGGCCCCGGGGGCGTCCTTGGCTGAAGCTTTCTTT
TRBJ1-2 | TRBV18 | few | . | CASSPPKKREADYGYTF | TGTGCCAGCTCACCACCGAAGAAGAGGGAGGCAGACTATGGCTACACCTTC
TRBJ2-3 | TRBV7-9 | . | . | CASSLRPSQEDTQYF | TGTGCCAGCAGCTTAAGGCCTAGCCAGGAAGATACGCAGTATTTT
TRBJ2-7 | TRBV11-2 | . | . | CASSRAVSYEQYF | TGTGCCAGCAGCCGCGCAGTCTCCTACGAGCAGTACTTC
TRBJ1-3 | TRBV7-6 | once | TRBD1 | CASSLRTGGGNTIYF | TGTGCCAGCAGCTTAAGGACAGGGGGGGGAAACACCATATATTTT
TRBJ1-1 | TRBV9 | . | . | CASSEEGRGYTEAFF | TGTGCCAGCAGCGAAGAGGGCCGTGGGTACACTGAAGCTTTCTTT
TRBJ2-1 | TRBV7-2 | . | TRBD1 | CASSPRQGGKDEQFF | TGTGCCAGCAGCCCCCGACAGGGGGGGAAAGATGAGCAGTTCTTC
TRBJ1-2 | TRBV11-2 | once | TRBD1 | CASSLLDRGITF | TGTGCCAGCAGCTTACTCGACAGGGGGATAACCTTC
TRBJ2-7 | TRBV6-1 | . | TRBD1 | CASSDPRQGQSSYEQYF | TGTGCCAGCAGTGATCCTAGACAGGGCCAGAGCTCCTACGAGCAGTACTTC
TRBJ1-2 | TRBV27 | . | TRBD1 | CASRDLKKRDRGRAVDGYTF | TGTGCCAGCAGGGACCTGAAGAAAAGGGACAGGGGGCGCGCTGTCGATGGCTACACCTTC
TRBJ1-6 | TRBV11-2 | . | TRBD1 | CASRDTGESYNSPLHF | TGTGCCAGCAGGGATACAGGGGAATCCTATAATTCACCCCTCCACTTT
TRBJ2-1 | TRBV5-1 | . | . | CASSLFPSDYNEQFF | TGCGCCAGCAGCTTGTTCCCTAGCGACTACAATGAGCAGTTCTTC
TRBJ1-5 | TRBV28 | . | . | CASGDNGNQPQHF | TGTGCCAGCGGGGACAATGGCAATCAGCCCCAGCATTTT